The 30 T cell receptor beta chains presented below share a single source sample, sequenced in a study of T cell responses to AZD1222 COVID-19 vaccine (dated by TCRdb to 2020 to 2022). Library creation used the immunoSEQ multiplex PCR assay. In TCRdb, the immuneACCESS table is reduced to in-frame sequences with V and J assigned. These tables do not hold every clone; where another copy was compared, an unresolved V gene accounts for under half, and the others remain unexplained. Recorded for this sample are approximately 130,000 clones; roughly 92% of them occurred a single time. The top ten clones comprise approximately 1.2% of the sample. Explained via the paper, the time point label denotes: about 28 days (+/-7) after the second vaccine dose. Sequenced material: peripheral blood, taken 28 days after the second AZD1222 dose. These receptors came from an adult who received the AZD1222 COVID-19 vaccine.

V and J are TRBV18 and TRBJ2-1; the match to TRBD2 covers 8 bases. Germline CDR1 and CDR2: KGHSH and LQKENI. Trimming removed 3 bases from V and 5 bases from J; junction bases left unmatched: 6. This CDR3 spans 15 amino acids. The CDR3 here is CASSPKRELNNEQFF. The CDR3 nucleotides read TGTGCCAGCTCACCGAAGCGGGAGCTCAACAATGAGCAGTTCTTC.

The V gene is TRBV5-4, the J gene TRBJ2-2; 12 nucleotides line up with TRBD2. Germline CDR1 and CDR2: SGHNT and YYREEE (reference sequence). This CDR3 has 18 residues. The ends lost 1 base at V and 4 bases at J; junction bases unmatched: 8. CDR3 protein: CASSLLGLAGSITGELFF. For the CDR3, the DNA is TGTGCCAGCAGCTTGTTAGGACTAGCGGGGAGTATCACCGGGGAGCTGTTTTTT.

This clone was observed a single time. The V call is TRBV18, the J call TRBJ2-2; 8 nucleotides agree with TRBD1. The junction had 4 bases not matched to a gene; V was cut back by 3 bases and J by 1 base. Germline loops: CDR1 KGHSH, CDR2 LQKENI. The CDR3 has 16 residues. The CDR3 DNA reads as TGTGCCAGCTCACCCGGGGGACAGGAGAACACCGGGGAGCTGTTTTTT. Translated: CASSPGGQENTGELFF.

The chain couples TRBV11-3 to TRBJ1-3, with D maybe TRBD1 (5 bases). The germline V gene has CDR1 SGHNT and CDR2 YENEEA. Trimming stripped 4 bases from V and 0 bases from J, with 16 bases between. The CDR3 has 17 amino acids. The CDR3 here is CASSSPSGTASGNTIYF. The CDR3 DNA sequence: TGTGCCAGCAGCTCACCTTCCGGGACCGCCTCTGGAAACACCATATATTTT.

The chain links TRBV4-3 to TRBJ1-4; the match to TRBD1 covers 7 bases. Losses at the gene ends were 0 bases for V and 10 bases for J; bases not matched to a gene: 8. This CDR3 contains 15 residues. Germline V gene sequence: CDR1 LGHNA, CDR2 YSLEER. CDR3 sequence reads: CASSQDLAGGGKLFF. The CDR3 DNA is TGCGCCAGCAGCCAAGATTTGGCAGGGGGAGGAAAACTGTTTTTT.

The rearrangement uses TRBV28 and TRBJ2-1, with D possibly called TRBD1 or TRBD2 (5 bases each). The V and J ends lost 3 bases and 5 bases respectively, with 11 bases between them. The CDR3 is made up of 14 amino acids. Germline lookup yields CDR1 MDHEN and CDR2 SYDVKM. The DNA of the CDR3 is TGTGCCAGCAGTTTGATCGGGACGCACAATGAGCAGTTCTTC. Residues: CASSLIGTHNEQFF. Full variable domain (remainder filled in from reference TRBV28 and TRBJ2-1): DVKVTQSSRYLVKRTGEKVFLECVQDMDHENMFWYRQDPGLGLRLIYFSYDVKMKEKGDIPEGYSVSREKKERFSLILESASTNQTSMYLCASSLIGTHNEQFFGPGTRLTVL.

The gene calls are TRBV13 and TRBJ1-6; D is unresolved. V shed 5 bases and J shed 4 bases, with 12 bases lying between them. Germline V gene lookup returns CDR1 PRHDT and CDR2 FYEKMQ (reference sequence). The CDR3 has 15 residues. The CDR3 sequence: CASSLGSVYNSPLHF. The DNA of the CDR3 is TGTGCCAGCAGCCTGGGGTCCGTTTATAATTCACCCCTCCACTTT.

This chain uses TRBV7-9 with TRBJ1-4; no firm D call. The germline V and J ends were trimmed by 6 bases and 4 bases, with 12 bases remaining between them. This CDR3 contains 14 residues. The germline gives CDR1 SEHNR, CDR2 FQNEAQ (reference sequence). The CDR3 spells CASRVPGINEKLFF. The DNA of the CDR3 is TGTGCCAGCAGGGTCCCGGGTATTAATGAAAAACTGTTTTTT.

This chain connects TRBV28 to TRBJ1-4, with D possibly being TRBD1 (6 bases). Germline lookup yields CDR1 MDHEN and CDR2 SYDVKM. The CDR3 is 14 residues long. Trimming took 3 bases from V and 5 from J, leaving 10 bases between them. The CDR3 sequence is CASSLTGANEKLFF. The CDR3 DNA follows: TGTGCCAGCAGTTTGACGGGGGCCAATGAAAAACTGTTTTTT.

To note about this clone: The junction shows a germline mismatch at one end, possibly a read error. V and J are TRBV18 and TRBJ2-2, with 9 bases matching TRBD1. This CDR3 is built from 14 residues. The germline V gene has CDR1 KGHSH and CDR2 LQKENI. The CDR3 nucleotides are TGTGCCAACGCCGGGACAGGGAACTCCGGGGAGCTGTTTTTT. It yields the protein CANAGTGNSGELFF.

This clone was observed a single time. The chain carries TRBV7-2 and TRBJ1-1, with a weak D call TRBD1 (5 bases). The germline V and J ends were trimmed by 5 bases and 1 base, with 11 bases remaining between them. This CDR3 contains 14 residues. CDR1 and CDR2 from the germline V gene are SGHTA and FQGNSA. CDR3 sequence: CASSRRQRNTEAFF. DNA of the CDR3: TGTGCCAGCAGCCGTCGACAGAGGAACACTGAAGCTTTCTTT.

The chain uses TRBV9 and TRBJ2-7; no clear D gene. The V gene lost 3 bases and the J gene lost 6 bases, with 16 bases spanning the gap. Germline loops: CDR1 SGDLS, CDR2 YYNGEE. CDR3 length: 14 residues. CDR3 region: CASSALPTRSEQYF. The DNA for the CDR3 is TGTGCCAGCAGCGCCCTACCAACGAGAAGCGAGCAGTACTTC.

This clone was found a few times. The rearrangement links TRBV24-1 to TRBJ1-6; 7 nucleotides line up with TRBD1. With V trimmed by 9 bases and J by 7 bases, 5 bases remained unmatched. Germline CDR1 reads KGHDR; CDR2 reads SFDVKD. CDR3 length: 13 amino acids. In nucleotides, the CDR3 is TGTGCCACCTTAAGACAGGGCAATTCACCCCTCCACTTT. It yields the protein CATLRQGNSPLHF.

V gene TRBV5-1 combines with J gene TRBJ2-5; no clear D. This CDR3 is built from 14 residues. The V and J ends lost 3 bases and 4 bases respectively, with 13 bases between them. Germline lookup yields CDR1 SGHRS and CDR2 YFSETQ. Written as DNA, the CDR3 is TGCGCCAGCAGCTCCCCGGGCCCAAGAGAGACCCAGTACTTC. This translates into CASSSPGPRETQYF.

The V gene is TRBV6-1, the J gene TRBJ2-1, with TRBD1 identical over 8 bases. The germline CDR1 and CDR2 sequences are MNHNS and SASEGT. J gave up 4 bases and V 6 bases, and 5 bases lay outside the gene matches. The CDR3 runs 14 residues. CDR3 sequence reads: CASSDGTGYNEQFF. The DNA of the CDR3 is TGTGCCAGCAGCGATGGGACAGGTTACAATGAGCAGTTCTTC.

This chain links TRBV18 with TRBJ2-1; D remains ambiguous. CDR3 length equals 16 residues. V lost 3 bases to trimming and J lost 0 bases, with 12 bases between them. From germline, CDR1 is KGHSH and CDR2 LQKENI. This CDR3 reads CASSPQVAGSYNEQFF. CDR3 DNA: TGTGCCAGCTCACCTCAAGTGGCTGGCTCCTACAATGAGCAGTTCTTC.

This chain links TRBV5-1 with TRBJ2-1, with 11 bases lining up with TRBD2. The CDR3 runs to 16 residues. The trim removed 4 bases at V and 8 bases at J, leaving 11 bases unmatched. CDR1 is SGHRS and CDR2 is YFSETQ in the germline V gene. The CDR3 DNA follows: TGCGCCAGCAGCCCCCAGACTAGCGGGATGAGGGATGAGCAGTTCTTC. This gives the protein CASSPQTSGMRDEQFF.

This rearrangement joins TRBV24-1 to TRBJ2-1, with D perhaps being TRBD1 or TRBD2 (5 bases each). This CDR3 spans 12 amino acids. Germline assignment: CDR1 KGHDR and CDR2 SFDVKD. V was pared by 12 bases and J by 6 bases, with 14 bases between. The CDR3 sequence: CAAGRDRNEQFF. The CDR3 coding sequence is TGTGCCGCAGGGAGAGATCGCAATGAGCAGTTCTTC.

The chain has TRBV5-1 and TRBJ2-1, with TRBD2 identical over 10 bases. Germline CDR1 is SGHRS and CDR2 is YFSETQ. The CDR3 covers 14 residues. V was clipped by 2 bases and J by 7 bases; unmatched bases: 3. The CDR3 region is CASSLAGGWNEQFF. The CDR3 coding sequence is TGCGCCAGCAGCTTAGCGGGAGGGTGGAATGAGCAGTTCTTC. The full variable domain, rest sourced from reference TRBV5-1 and TRBJ2-1, is KAGVTQTPRYLIKTRGQQVTLSCSPISGHRSVSWYQQTPGQGLQFLFEYFSETQRNKGNFPGRFSGRQFSNSRSEMNVSTLELGDSALYLCASSLAGGWNEQFFGPGTRLTVL.

The chain links TRBV5-4 to TRBJ1-2, with D unresolved. The CDR3 has 13 residues. The ends were cut back, 0 bases at V and 8 bases at J, with 11 bases in the middle. The germline gives CDR1 SGHNT, CDR2 YYREEE (reference sequence). The CDR3 is CASSLEWEWGYTF. DNA of the CDR3: TGTGCCAGCAGCTTGGAGTGGGAGTGGGGCTACACCTTC.

This chain links TRBV27 with TRBJ2-4; D is unresolved. The germline CDR1 and CDR2 sequences are MNHEY and SMNVEV (reference sequence). The CDR3 has 11 residues. The V end was cut by 7 bases, the J end by 8 bases, with 9 bases between. The DNA for the CDR3 is TGTGCCAGCACCGAGGATCACATTCAGTACTTC. This gives the protein CASTEDHIQYF.

This chain links TRBV23-1 with TRBJ2-3; maybe TRBD2 (5 bases). TRBV23-1 is given ORF status, its function remaining uncertain. CDR3 length equals 14 residues. V dropped 2 bases and J dropped 5 bases, with 11 bases sitting between them. The CDR3 loop reads CASSQREAEDTQYF. The CDR3 region has the DNA TGCGCCAGCAGTCAAAGGGAAGCGGAAGATACGCAGTATTTT.

This chain uses TRBV10-3 with TRBJ2-7; TRBD2 aligns across 7 bases. The CDR3 contains 14 residues. Germline V gene data show CDR1 as ENHRY and CDR2 as SYGVKD. The junction had 8 bases not matched to a gene; V was cut back by 8 bases and J by 1 base. CDR3 in DNA: TGTGCCATCCGTGGGGGGGTCGGGTCCTACGAGCAGTACTTC. Amino acids: CAIRGGVGSYEQYF.

The chain combines TRBV18 with TRBJ1-3; D is uncertain. Germline V gives CDR1 KGHSH, CDR2 LQKENI. This CDR3 has 15 residues. V was shortened by 4 bases and J by 0 bases, with 10 bases between the two germline ends. For the CDR3, the DNA is TGTGCCAGCTCACTAGGACGGAGCTCTGGAAACACCATATATTTT. Amino acid sequence: CASSLGRSSGNTIYF. The whole variable domain, filled in from reference TRBV18 and TRBJ1-3, reads NAGVMQNPRHLVRRRGQEARLRCSPMKGHSHVYWYRQLPEEGLKFMVYLQKENIIDESGMPKERFSAEFPKEGPSILRIQQVVRGDSAAYFCASSLGRSSGNTIYFGEGSWLTVV.

The gene calls are TRBV9 and TRBJ2-5; D is perhaps TRBD1 (6 bases). Germline V gene sequence: CDR1 SGDLS, CDR2 YYNGEE. Deletions cut 0 bases from V and 5 bases from J, with 20 bases between. This CDR3 contains 17 residues. CDR3 sequence (DNA): TGTGCCAGCAGCGTAGGTCGTCCGTGGGCAGGGGTTGAGACCCAGTACTTC. It encodes CASSVGRPWAGVETQYF.

With regard to this clone: The CDR3 ends on some other residue instead of the conserved phenylalanine or tryptophan, so this is likely a read error. The limits of the CDR3 on the DNA are not certain, so only TCRdb's listed CDR3 is given. V gene TRBV4-3 combines with J gene TRBJ1-2; the table assigns TRBD1, which was not confirmed against the DNA. Ends included, the CDR3 has 9 residues. Looked up from germline, CDR1 is LGHNA and CDR2 is YSLEER. The CDR3 protein is CASRLDRVR.

This sequence joins TRBV12-3 or TRBV12-4 and TRBJ1-1, with a tentative D call TRBD1 (5 bases). Trimming left V 8 bases short and J 4 bases short, with 8 bases between. This CDR3 contains 11 residues. The CDR3 loop is CASPRGTEAFF. The CDR3 region has the DNA TGTGCCAGCCCGAGGGGCACTGAAGCTTTCTTT.

About this clone itself: Germline and junction disagree at one end, which may indicate a read error. This sequence joins TRBV29-1 and TRBJ1-2; no firm D call. Germline CDR1 is SQVTM and CDR2 is ANQGSEA. This CDR3 spans 13 amino acids. CDR3 nucleotides: TGCAGCGCTGAAGAGGGTGGTAAAAATGGCTACACCTTC. Protein: CSAEEGGKNGYTF.

The J gene is TRBJ1-1, the V gene TRBV6-5, with D possibly being TRBD1 (6 bases). Trimming pared 10 bases from V and 1 base from J, leaving 16 bases between. CDR3 length: 14 residues. Germline-derived CDR1 and CDR2 are MNHEY and SVGAGI. CDR3 coding DNA: TGTGCCACCTTCAGGGGCTGGGAGAACACTGAAGCTTTCTTT. As protein: CATFRGWENTEAFF.

This rearrangement joins TRBV7-3 to TRBJ2-1; D not resolved. Trimming removed 4 bases at V and 0 bases at J, with 4 bases between. The CDR3 is 13 amino acids. Germline V gene lookup returns CDR1 SGHTA and CDR2 FQGTGA. The CDR3 nucleotides are TGTGCCAGCAGCTGGGCCTCCTACAATGAGCAGTTCTTC. Protein product: CASSWASYNEQFF.